The 3 T cell receptor beta chains in this list originate from one sample, sequenced in a study of T cells after yellow fever vaccination. TCRdb recomputed calls from the 5' RACE reads with MiXCR, one row per CDR3 protein. Of 350,000 to 550,000 distinct CDR3 sequences listed, around 19% were seen once; the top ten hold 15% to 20%. The sequenced sample was PBMCs, obtained before the yellow fever booster vaccination. These receptor sequences come from a young man who received the YFV17D yellow fever vaccine.

The V gene is TRBV11-2, the J gene TRBJ1-1; tentatively, D is TRBD1 (6 bases). The V end was cut by 6 bases, the J end by 4 bases, with 12 bases between. CDR1 and CDR2 from the germline V gene are SGHAT and FQNNGV. The CDR3 covers 13 residues. The CDR3 is CASRASGATEAFF. Written as DNA, the CDR3 is TGTGCCAGCAGAGCCTCGGGGGCCACTGAAGCTTTCTTT.

This clonotype was observed a few times. In nucleotides, the CDR3 is TGTGCCAGCAGCGGAAGACCAGGGAGCTCTGGAAACACCATATATTTT. It translates to CASSGRPGSSGNTIYF. This sequence joins TRBV7-9 and TRBJ1-3; D is perhaps TRBD1 (5 bases). CDR3 length: 16 residues. The V end was cut by 5 bases, the J end by 0 bases, with 14 bases between. In germline, CDR1 is SEHNR, CDR2 FQNEAQ (reference sequence).

V is TRBV7-2 and J is TRBJ1-5; no clear D. The CDR3 consists of 17 residues. Germline CDR1 SGHTA, CDR2 FQGNSA. The V end lost 2 bases, the J end lost 4 bases, and 18 bases lay between the germline ends. CDR3 sequence (DNA): TGTGCCAGCAGCTTACGAAGAAGAGGAGTAGGAAATCAGCCCCAGCATTTT. Translated: CASSLRRRGVGNQPQHF.